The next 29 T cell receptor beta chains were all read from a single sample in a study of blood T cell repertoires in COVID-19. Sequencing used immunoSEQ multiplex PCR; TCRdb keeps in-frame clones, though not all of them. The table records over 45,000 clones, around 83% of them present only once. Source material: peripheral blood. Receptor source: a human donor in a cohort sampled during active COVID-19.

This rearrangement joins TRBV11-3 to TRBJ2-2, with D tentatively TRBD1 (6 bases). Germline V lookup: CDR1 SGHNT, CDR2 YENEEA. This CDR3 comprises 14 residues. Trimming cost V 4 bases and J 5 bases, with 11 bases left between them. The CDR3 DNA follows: TGTGCCAGCAGCTCAGGGGCAGGGACCGGGGAGCTGTTTTTT. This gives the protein CASSSGAGTGELFF.

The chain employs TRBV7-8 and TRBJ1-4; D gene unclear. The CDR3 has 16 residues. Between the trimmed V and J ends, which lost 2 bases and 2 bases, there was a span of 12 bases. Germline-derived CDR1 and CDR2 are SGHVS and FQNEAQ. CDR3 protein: CASSLRTRGTNEKLFF. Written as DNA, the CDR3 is TGTGCCAGCAGCTTACGCACCCGAGGGACTAATGAAAAACTGTTTTTT.

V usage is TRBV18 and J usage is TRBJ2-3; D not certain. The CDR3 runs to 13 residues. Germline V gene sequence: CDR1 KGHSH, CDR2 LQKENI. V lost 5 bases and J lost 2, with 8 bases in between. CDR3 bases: TGTGCCAGCTCAACTCTCACCACAGATACGCAGTATTTT. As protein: CASSTLTTDTQYF.

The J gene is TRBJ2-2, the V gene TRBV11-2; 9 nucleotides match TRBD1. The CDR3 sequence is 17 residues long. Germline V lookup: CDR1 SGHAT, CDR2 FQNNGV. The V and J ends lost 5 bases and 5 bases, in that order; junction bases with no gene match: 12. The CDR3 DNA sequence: TGTGCCAGCAGCCCCCGTCGGGGACAGGGTTTTACCGGGGAGCTGTTTTTT. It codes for CASSPRRGQGFTGELFF.

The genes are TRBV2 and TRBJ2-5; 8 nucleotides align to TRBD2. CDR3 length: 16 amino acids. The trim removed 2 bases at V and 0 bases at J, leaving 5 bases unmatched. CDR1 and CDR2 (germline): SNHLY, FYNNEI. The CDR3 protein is CASSEQAGGNQETQYF. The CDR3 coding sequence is TGTGCCAGCAGTGAACAGGCGGGGGGCAACCAAGAGACCCAGTACTTC.

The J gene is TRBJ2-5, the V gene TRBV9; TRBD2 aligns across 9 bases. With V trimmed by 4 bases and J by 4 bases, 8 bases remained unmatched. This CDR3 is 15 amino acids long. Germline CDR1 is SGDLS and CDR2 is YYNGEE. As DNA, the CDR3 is TGTGCCAGCAGCTTATCTAGCGGGGTTGGAGAGACCCAGTACTTC. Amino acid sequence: CASSLSSGVGETQYF.

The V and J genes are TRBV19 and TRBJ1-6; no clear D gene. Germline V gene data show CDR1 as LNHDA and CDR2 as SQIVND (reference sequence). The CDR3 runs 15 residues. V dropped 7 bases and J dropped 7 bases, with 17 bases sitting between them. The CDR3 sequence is CASTLNMGSNSPLHF. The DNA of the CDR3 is TGTGCCAGTACTCTGAACATGGGCTCCAATTCACCCCTCCACTTT.

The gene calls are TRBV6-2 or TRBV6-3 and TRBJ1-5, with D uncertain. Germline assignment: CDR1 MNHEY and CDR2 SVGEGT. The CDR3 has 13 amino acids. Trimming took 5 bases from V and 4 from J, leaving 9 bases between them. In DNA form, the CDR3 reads TGTGCCAGCAGTAGCACCTCTAATCAGCCCCAGCATTTT. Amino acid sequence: CASSSTSNQPQHF.

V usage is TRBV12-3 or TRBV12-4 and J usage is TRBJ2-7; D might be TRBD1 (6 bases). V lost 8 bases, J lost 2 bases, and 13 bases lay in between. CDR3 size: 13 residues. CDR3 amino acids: CASGPQGTYEQYF. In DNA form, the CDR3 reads TGTGCCAGCGGCCCACAGGGTACCTACGAGCAGTACTTC.

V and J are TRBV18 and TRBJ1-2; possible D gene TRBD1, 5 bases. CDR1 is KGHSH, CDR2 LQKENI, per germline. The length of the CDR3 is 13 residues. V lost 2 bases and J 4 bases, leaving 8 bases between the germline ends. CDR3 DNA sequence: TGTGCCAGCTCACCAGGGGCCCTCTATGGCTACACCTTC. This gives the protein CASSPGALYGYTF.

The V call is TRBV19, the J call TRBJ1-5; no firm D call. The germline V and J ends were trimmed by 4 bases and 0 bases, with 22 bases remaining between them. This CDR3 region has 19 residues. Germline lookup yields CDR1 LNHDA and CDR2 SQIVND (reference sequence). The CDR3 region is CASSKPAAWEGNSNQPQHF. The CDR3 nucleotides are TGTGCCAGTAGTAAGCCGGCGGCGTGGGAGGGTAATAGCAATCAGCCCCAGCATTTT. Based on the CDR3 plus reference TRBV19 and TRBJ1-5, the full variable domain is DGGITQSPKYLFRKEGQNVTLSCEQNLNHDAMYWYRQDPGQGLRLIYYSQIVNDFQKGDIAEGYSVSREKKESFPLTVTSAQKNPTAFYLCASSKPAAWEGNSNQPQHFGDGTRLSIL.

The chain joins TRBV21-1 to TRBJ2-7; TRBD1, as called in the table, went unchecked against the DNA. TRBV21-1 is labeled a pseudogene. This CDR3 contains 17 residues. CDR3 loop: CASRKDTGTALFYEQYF. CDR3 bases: TGTGCCAGTCGTAAAGACACGGGGACAGCTCTTTTCTACGAGCAGTACTTC.

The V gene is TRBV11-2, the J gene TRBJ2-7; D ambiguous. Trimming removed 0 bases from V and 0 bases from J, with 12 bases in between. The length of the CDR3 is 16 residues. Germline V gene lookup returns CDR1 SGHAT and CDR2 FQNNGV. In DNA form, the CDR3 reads TGTGCCAGCAGCTTAGACGGGTCGCCTAACTCCTACGAGCAGTACTTC. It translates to CASSLDGSPNSYEQYF.

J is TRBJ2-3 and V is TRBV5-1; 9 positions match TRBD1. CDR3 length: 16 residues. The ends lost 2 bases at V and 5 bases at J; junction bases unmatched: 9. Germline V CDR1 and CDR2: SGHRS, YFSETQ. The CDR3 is CASSFGLGQGKDTQYF. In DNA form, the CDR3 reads TGCGCCAGCAGCTTTGGGTTGGGACAGGGAAAAGATACGCAGTATTTT.

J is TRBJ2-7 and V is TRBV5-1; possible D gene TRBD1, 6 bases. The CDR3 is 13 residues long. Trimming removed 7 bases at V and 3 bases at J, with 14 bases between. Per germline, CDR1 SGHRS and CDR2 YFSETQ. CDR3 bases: TGCGCCAGCGGACCCAGGGGTGACTACGAGCAGTACTTC. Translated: CASGPRGDYEQYF.

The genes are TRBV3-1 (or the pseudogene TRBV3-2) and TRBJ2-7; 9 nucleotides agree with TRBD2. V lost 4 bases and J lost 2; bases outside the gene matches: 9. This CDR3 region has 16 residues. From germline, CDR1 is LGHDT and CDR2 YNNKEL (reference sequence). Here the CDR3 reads CASSPELAGRTYEQYF. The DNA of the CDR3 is TGTGCCAGCAGCCCCGAGCTAGCGGGGAGGACCTACGAGCAGTACTTC.

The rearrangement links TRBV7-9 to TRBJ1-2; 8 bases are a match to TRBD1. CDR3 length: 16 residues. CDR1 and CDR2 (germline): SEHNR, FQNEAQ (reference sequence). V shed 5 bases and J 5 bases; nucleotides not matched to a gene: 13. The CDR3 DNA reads TGTGCCAGCAGCATCGGACAGGGAAGTCTCGCATATGGCTACACCTTC. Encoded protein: CASSIGQGSLAYGYTF.

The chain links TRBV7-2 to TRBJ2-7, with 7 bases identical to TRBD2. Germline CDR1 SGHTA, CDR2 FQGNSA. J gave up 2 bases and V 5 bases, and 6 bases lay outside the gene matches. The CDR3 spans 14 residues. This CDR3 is CASSLERGAYEQYF. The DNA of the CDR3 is TGTGCCAGCAGCCTCGAGCGGGGTGCCTACGAGCAGTACTTC.

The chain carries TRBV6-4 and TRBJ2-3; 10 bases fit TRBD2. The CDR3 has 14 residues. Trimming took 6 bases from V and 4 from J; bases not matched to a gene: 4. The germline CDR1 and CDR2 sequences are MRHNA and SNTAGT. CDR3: CASRLAGGADTQYF. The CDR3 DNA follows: TGTGCCAGCAGATTAGCGGGGGGCGCAGATACGCAGTATTTT.

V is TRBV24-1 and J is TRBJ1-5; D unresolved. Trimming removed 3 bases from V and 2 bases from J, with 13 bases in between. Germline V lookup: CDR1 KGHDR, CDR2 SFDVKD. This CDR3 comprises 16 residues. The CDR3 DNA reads TGTGCCACCAGTGATCGACGCTACGGGGGCAATCAGCCCCAGCATTTT. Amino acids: CATSDRRYGGNQPQHF.

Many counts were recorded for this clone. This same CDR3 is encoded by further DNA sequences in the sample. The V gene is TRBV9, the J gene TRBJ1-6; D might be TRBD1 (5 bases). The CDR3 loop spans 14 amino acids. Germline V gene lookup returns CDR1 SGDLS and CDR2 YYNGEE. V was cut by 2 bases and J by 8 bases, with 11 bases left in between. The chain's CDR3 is CASSVGGFDSPLHF. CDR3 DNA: TGTGCCAGCAGCGTGGGGGGGTTCGATTCACCCCTCCACTTT.

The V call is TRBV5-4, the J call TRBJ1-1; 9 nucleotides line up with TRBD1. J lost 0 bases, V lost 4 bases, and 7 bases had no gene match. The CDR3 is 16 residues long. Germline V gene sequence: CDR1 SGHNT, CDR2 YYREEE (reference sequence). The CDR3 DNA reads TGTGCCAGCAGCCGAAGGGGACAGGGACTGAACACTGAAGCTTTCTTT. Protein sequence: CASSRRGQGLNTEAFF.

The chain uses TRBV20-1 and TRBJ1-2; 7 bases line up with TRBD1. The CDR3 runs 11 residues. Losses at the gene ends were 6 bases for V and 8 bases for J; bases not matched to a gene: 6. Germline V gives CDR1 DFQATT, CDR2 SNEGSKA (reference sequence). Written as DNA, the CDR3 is TGCAGTGCGAACAGGGGAACGGGCTACACCTTC. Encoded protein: CSANRGTGYTF.

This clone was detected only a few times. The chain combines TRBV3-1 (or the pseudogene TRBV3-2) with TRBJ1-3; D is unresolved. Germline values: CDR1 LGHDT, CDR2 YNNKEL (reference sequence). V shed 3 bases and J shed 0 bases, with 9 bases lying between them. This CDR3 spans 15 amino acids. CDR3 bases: TGTGCCAGCAGCCAGAACCACAACTCTGGAAACACCATATATTTT. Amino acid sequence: CASSQNHNSGNTIYF.

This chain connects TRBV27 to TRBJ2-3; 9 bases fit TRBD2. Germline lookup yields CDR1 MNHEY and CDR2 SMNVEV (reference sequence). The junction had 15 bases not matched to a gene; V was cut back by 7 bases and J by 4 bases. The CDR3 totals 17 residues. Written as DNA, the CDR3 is TGTGCCAGCAACAAACTAGCGGGCCATGGAACGGCAGATACGCAGTATTTT. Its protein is CASNKLAGHGTADTQYF.

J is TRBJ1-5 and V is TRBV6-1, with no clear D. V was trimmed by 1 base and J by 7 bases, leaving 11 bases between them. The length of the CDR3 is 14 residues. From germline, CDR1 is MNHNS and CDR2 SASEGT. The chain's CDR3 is CASSEGASAQPQHF. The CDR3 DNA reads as TGTGCCAGCAGTGAAGGGGCATCCGCGCAGCCCCAGCATTTT.

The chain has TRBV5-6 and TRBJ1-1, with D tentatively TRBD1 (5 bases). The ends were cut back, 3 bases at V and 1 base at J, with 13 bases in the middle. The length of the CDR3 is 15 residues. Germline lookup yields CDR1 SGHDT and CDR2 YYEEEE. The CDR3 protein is CASSSTGGWNTEAFF. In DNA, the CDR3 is TGTGCCAGCAGCTCCACTGGGGGGTGGAACACTGAAGCTTTCTTT.

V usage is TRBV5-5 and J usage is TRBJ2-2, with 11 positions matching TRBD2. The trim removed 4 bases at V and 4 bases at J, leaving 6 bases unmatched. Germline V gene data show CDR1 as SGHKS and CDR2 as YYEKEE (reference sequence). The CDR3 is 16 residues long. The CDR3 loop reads CASSKGLAELTGELFF. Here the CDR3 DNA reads TGTGCCAGCAGCAAGGGACTAGCGGAGCTCACCGGGGAGCTGTTTTTT.

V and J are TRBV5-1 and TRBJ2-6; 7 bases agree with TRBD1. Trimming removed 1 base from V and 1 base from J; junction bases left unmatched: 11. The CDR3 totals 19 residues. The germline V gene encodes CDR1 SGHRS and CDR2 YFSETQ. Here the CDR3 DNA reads TGCGCCAGCAGCTTGCGCTGGGACAGATCCCTTTCTGGGGCCAACGTCCTGACTTTC. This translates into CASSLRWDRSLSGANVLTF.